This T cell receptor beta chain was sequenced during a study of T cell changes during pregnancy in multiple sclerosis. The V gene's germline CDR1 is MDHEN and CDR2 SYDVKM. Trimming took 2 bases from V and 2 from J; bases not matched to a gene: 7. The CDR3 contains 16 residues. Some clones are missing from TCRdb's copy, which holds only in-frame ones; the method was immunoSEQ multiplex PCR. The sample includes 20,000 to 30,000 clones, roughly 90% of them seen just once. The chain recombines TRBV28 with TRBJ2-3; TRBD2 aligns across 7 bases. Sequenced material: CD8+ T cells from peripheral blood mononuclear cells, taken in the third trimester of pregnancy. The sequence came from a female donor in good health, enrolled as a control in a pregnancy study. The CDR3 region is CASSLVGGANTDTQYF. Written as DNA, the CDR3 is TGTGCCAGCAGTTTAGTGGGAGGGGCCAACACAGATACGCAGTATTTT.